The clone carrying this TCR beta chain showed up just a few times. Antigen unknown. Germline values: CDR1 LNHNV, CDR2 YYDKDF (reference sequence). This CDR3 is 15 amino acids long. Between the trimmed V and J ends, which lost 0 bases and 6 bases, there was a span of 11 bases. The data are from a study of response to subunit inactivated influenza vaccine. The study's findings and limits: There was a suggestion from the authors that each seasonal influenza vaccination recruits few new T cells.

A single record per CDR3 protein comes from TCRdb applying MiXCR to the RT-PCR reads. Of a few hundred thousand distinct CDR3 sequences listed, approximately 15% were seen once; the top ten hold roughly 11%. The clonotype was recovered from a man in his fifties who received an inactivated influenza vaccine. Sequencing used PBMCs from blood, obtained 11 to 12 days after vaccination. The V call is TRBV15, the J call TRBJ2-2; the D gene is possibly TRBD2 (5 bases). This CDR3 reads CATSRDRGIAGELFF. The CDR3, as DNA: TGTGCCACCAGCAGAGATCGGGGAATCGCCGGGGAGCTGTTTTTT.